This record covers a single T cell receptor (beta chain). The antigen remains unidentified. This CDR3 spans 14 amino acids. Germline-derived CDR1 and CDR2 are SGHTA and FQGNSA. This entry is derived from a study of cytomegalovirus exposure and HLA in healthy donors. Broader study findings: Available immune exposure information was restricted to CMV serostatus only. It was reported in a later analysis that an Asian-associated ancestry cluster showed fewer N-insertions than the roughly 620-donor mean. About 87% or about 30% of the time was how often most TCR beta V segments were productive, according to an earlier analysis. Testing in vitro showed three CMV-associated chains specific for CMV antigens.

Use of 60 Vbeta and 13 Jbeta primers characterized the PCR. Data came from immunoSEQ multiplex PCR; TCRdb stores just in-frame clones and leaves some out. The sample yields under 200,000 clones, 75% to 90% seen once. The sequence derives from a human donor in good health. Sequencing was carried out using PBMCs. V usage is TRBV7-2 and J usage is TRBJ2-5; TRBD2 matches 10 bases. The J call is uncertain, as TRBJ2-7 better fits the DNA end. The CDR3: CASSTAGGIYEQYF. The DNA for the CDR3 is TGTGCCAGCAGCACAGCGGGGGGGATCTACGAGCAGTACTTC.